What follows are 13 T cell receptor beta chains derived from one specimen sequenced in a study of shared clonotypes between healthy human individuals. Positive CCR7 selection of CD45RO-negative cells yielded the naive CD8 cells, and terminally differentiated effector memory CD45RA+ cells were excluded. The assay was immunoSEQ multiplex PCR, and TCRdb's table has in-frame clones only and misses some. The repertoire holds about 2 million clones, roughly 95% seen once, with 1.2% in the top ten. The specimen was naive CD8+ T cells sorted from blood. The receptors come from a man aged 18 to 35 in good health.

V is TRBV19 and J is TRBJ1-2; D gene unclear. V was cut by 3 bases and J by 0 bases, with 11 bases left in between. Germline V lookup: CDR1 LNHDA, CDR2 SQIVND (reference sequence). CDR3 size: 15 residues. CDR3 region: CASSIIPGSNYGYTF. As DNA, the CDR3 is TGTGCCAGTAGTATTATTCCAGGATCTAACTATGGCTACACCTTC.

The chain combines TRBV15 with TRBJ1-5; D gene ambiguous. Germline-derived CDR1 and CDR2 are LNHNV and YYDKDF (reference sequence). The V gene lost 0 bases and the J gene lost 5 bases, with 11 bases spanning the gap. The CDR3 covers 15 residues. The CDR3 coding sequence is TGTGCCACCAGCAGAGATGGGGTAGGTTATCAGCCCCAGCATTTT. Its protein is CATSRDGVGYQPQHF.

This clone was observed a single time. This chain links TRBV30 with TRBJ1-5; D unresolved. V shed 7 bases and J shed 0 bases, with 13 bases lying between them. Looked up from germline, CDR1 is GTSNPN and CDR2 is SVGIG (reference sequence). There are 14 residues in the CDR3. The CDR3 region is CALGSENSNQPQHF. The CDR3 nucleotides read TGTGCCTTAGGTTCCGAAAATAGCAATCAGCCCCAGCATTTT.

This clone was seen only once. The chain joins TRBV6-5 to TRBJ1-2; D unclear. Germline V gene data show CDR1 as MNHEY and CDR2 as SVGAGI. The CDR3 sequence is 13 residues long. Trimming took 2 bases from V and 5 from J, leaving 9 bases between them. CDR3 DNA sequence: TGTGCCAGCAGTTACCCACCGGGGTATGGCTACACCTTC. Protein sequence: CASSYPPGYGYTF.

This chain joins TRBV7-6 and TRBJ2-5; D is possibly TRBD1 (5 bases). V lost 5 bases to trimming and J lost 5 bases, with 9 bases between them. This CDR3 region has 12 residues. CDR1 is SGHVS and CDR2 is FNYEAQ in the germline V gene. Here the CDR3 reads CASSEAGETQYF. The CDR3 region has the DNA TGTGCCAGCAGCGAGGCAGGGGAGACCCAGTACTTC.

This chain uses TRBV5-4 with TRBJ2-1, with D unclear. Trimming took 1 base from V and 8 from J, leaving 7 bases between them. The CDR3 sequence is 12 residues long. CDR1 is SGHNT and CDR2 is YYREEE in the germline V gene (reference sequence). The CDR3 bases are TGTGCCAGCAGCTTGCGTATCGATGAGCAGTTCTTC. This translates into CASSLRIDEQFF.

The CDR3 DNA reads as TGCGCCAGCAGCCAAGAAGTCGGATTTAGCAATCAGCCCCAGCATTTT. Translated: CASSQEVGFSNQPQHF. V is TRBV4-1 and J is TRBJ1-5, with D unclear. Germline V CDR1 and CDR2: MGHRA, YSYEKL. V was shortened by 0 bases and J by 0 bases, with 9 bases between the two germline ends. The CDR3 runs 16 residues.

The chain joins TRBV9 to TRBJ1-2; the D gene is possibly TRBD1 (5 bases). V gave up 3 bases and J gave up 5 bases, with 17 bases separating them. The CDR3 is 15 amino acids. The germline gives CDR1 SGDLS, CDR2 YYNGEE. The CDR3 sequence is CASSATRGLPYGYTF. The CDR3 DNA sequence: TGTGCCAGCAGCGCGACGAGGGGTCTACCTTATGGCTACACCTTC.

V usage is TRBV7-9 and J usage is TRBJ2-1, with 8 bases that match TRBD2. V lost 2 bases, J lost 6 bases, and 3 bases stayed unmatched. This CDR3 spans 14 amino acids. In germline, CDR1 is SEHNR, CDR2 FQNEAQ (reference sequence). In nucleotides, the CDR3 is TGTGCCAGCAGCTTACTAGCGGGCCCCAATGAGCAGTTCTTC. Translating gives CASSLLAGPNEQFF.

This clone appeared a few times. The chain joins TRBV30 to TRBJ1-6, with TRBD1 matching over 7 bases. The CDR3 totals 10 residues. The V gene's germline CDR1 is GTSNPN and CDR2 SVGIG (reference sequence). Trimming at V came to 7 bases and at J to 9 bases, leaving 0 bases not matched to a gene. The CDR3 coding sequence is TGTGCCTCAGGGGGTTCACCCCTCCACTTT. The encoded protein is CASGGSPLHF.

The rearrangement joins TRBV28 to TRBJ2-7; 7 bases are a match to TRBD2. J gave up 1 base and V 11 bases, and 5 bases lay outside the gene matches. The CDR3 is 12 residues long. The V gene's germline CDR1 is MDHEN and CDR2 SYDVKM. The CDR3 sequence is CASQGLSYEQYF. The CDR3 DNA sequence: TGTGCCTCCCAGGGACTATCCTACGAGCAGTACTTC.

The chain carries TRBV5-1 and TRBJ2-5, with TRBD1 matching 9 bases. Germline values: CDR1 SGHRS, CDR2 YFSETQ. Germline trimming cut 4 bases from V and 5 bases from J; bases unmatched to any gene: 12. CDR3 size: 16 residues. The DNA for the CDR3 is TGCGCCAGCAGCCCAAGACAGGGGGTCGAATCGGAGACCCAGTACTTC. It translates to CASSPRQGVESETQYF. Together with reference TRBV5-1 and TRBJ2-5, the CDR3 gives the full variable domain: KAGVTQTPRYLIKTRGQQVTLSCSPISGHRSVSWYQQTPGQGLQFLFEYFSETQRNKGNFPGRFSGRQFSNSRSEMNVSTLELGDSALYLCASSPRQGVESETQYFGPGTRLLVL.

The chain recombines TRBV19 with TRBJ2-7; TRBD2 is a possible D gene (5 bases). The CDR3 extends over 15 amino acids. V lost 0 bases and J 5 bases, leaving 14 bases between the germline ends. In germline, CDR1 is LNHDA, CDR2 SQIVND (reference sequence). The CDR3 DNA follows: TGTGCCAGTAGTATAGATCGGGAAGGGCCCCACGAGCAGTACTTC. Its protein is CASSIDREGPHEQYF.